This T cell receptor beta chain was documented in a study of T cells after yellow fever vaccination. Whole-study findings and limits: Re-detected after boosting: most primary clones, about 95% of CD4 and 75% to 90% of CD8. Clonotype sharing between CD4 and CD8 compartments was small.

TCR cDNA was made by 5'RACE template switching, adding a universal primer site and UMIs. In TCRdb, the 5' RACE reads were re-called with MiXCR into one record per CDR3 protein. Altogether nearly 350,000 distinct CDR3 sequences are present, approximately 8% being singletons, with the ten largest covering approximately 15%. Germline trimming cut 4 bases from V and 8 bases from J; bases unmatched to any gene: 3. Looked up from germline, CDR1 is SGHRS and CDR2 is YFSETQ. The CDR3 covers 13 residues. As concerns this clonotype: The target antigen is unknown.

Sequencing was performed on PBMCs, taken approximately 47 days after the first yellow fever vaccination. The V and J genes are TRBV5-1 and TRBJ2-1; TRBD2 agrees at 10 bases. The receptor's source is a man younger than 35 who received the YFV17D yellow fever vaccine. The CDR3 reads CASSQLAGDEQFF. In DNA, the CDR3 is TGCGCCAGCAGCCAGCTAGCGGGGGATGAGCAGTTCTTC.